This T cell receptor beta chain was documented in a study of early T cells in non-severe SARS-CoV-2 infection. Study details: Unsorted whole-blood RNA was sequenced in bulk, leaving chains unpaired. General study findings and limits: VDJdb matching skewed toward anti-spike CD8 responses, missing private and CD4 specificities.

Individual cDNA molecules carried attached unique molecular identifiers. TCRdb re-analysed the 5' RACE reads in MiXCR, keeping a single row per CDR3 protein. There are tens of thousands of distinct CDR3 sequences in the sample; around 10% occur only once, and around 9.6% lies in the top ten. This clonotype was detected ten times or more. Antigen: not known. V shed 5 bases and J 6 bases; nucleotides not matched to a gene: 8. Looked up from germline, CDR1 is MDHEN and CDR2 is SYDVKM. This CDR3 has 15 residues. J is TRBJ2-1 and V is TRBV28, with 9 bases matching TRBD2. The sequence was collected from an adult who was a healthcare worker with PCR-confirmed SARS-CoV-2 infection or an uninfected control (not recorded which). Sample: whole blood. CDR3 sequence: CASSEAGGRLNEQFF. CDR3 DNA: TGTGCCAGCAGTGAAGCGGGGGGCCGTCTCAATGAGCAGTTCTTC.